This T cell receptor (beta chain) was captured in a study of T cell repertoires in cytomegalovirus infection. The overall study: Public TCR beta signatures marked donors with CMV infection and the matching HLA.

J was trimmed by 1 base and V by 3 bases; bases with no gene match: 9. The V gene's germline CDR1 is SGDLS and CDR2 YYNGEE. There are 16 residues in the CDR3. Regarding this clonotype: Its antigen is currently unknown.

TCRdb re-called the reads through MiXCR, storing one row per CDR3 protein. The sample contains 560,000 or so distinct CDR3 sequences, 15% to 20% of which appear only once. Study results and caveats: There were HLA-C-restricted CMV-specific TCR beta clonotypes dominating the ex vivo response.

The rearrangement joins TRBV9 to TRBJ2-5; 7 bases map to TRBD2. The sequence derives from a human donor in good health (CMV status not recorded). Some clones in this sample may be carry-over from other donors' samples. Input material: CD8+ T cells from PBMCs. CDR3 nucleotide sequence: TGTGCCAGCAGCGAGGAGCTGGGGGGGGTCCAAGAGACCCAGTACTTC. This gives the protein CASSEELGGVQETQYF. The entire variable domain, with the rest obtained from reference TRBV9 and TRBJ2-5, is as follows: DSGVTQTPKHLITATGQRVTLRCSPRSGDLSVYWYQQSLDQGLQFLIQYYNGEERAKGNILERFSAQQFPDLHSELNLSSLELGDSALYFCASSEELGGVQETQYFGPGTRLLVL.